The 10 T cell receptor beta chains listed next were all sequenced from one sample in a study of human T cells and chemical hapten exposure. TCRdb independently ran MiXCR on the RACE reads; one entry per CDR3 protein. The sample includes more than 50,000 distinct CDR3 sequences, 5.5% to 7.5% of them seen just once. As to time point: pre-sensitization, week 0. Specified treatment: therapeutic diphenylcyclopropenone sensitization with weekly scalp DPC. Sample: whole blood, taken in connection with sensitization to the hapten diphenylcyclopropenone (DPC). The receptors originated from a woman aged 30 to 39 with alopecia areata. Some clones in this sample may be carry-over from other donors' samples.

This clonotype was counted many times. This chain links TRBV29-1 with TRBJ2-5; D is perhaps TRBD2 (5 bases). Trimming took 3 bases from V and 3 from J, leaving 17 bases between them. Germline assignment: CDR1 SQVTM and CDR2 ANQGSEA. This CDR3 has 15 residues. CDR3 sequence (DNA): TGCAGCGTTGAGTCTTTACTCCGGGGTAAAGAGACCCAGTACTTC. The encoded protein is CSVESLLRGKETQYF.

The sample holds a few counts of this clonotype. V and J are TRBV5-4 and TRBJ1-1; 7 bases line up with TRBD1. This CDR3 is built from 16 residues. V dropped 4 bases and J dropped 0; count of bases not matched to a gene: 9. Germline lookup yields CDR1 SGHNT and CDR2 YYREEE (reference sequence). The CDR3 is CASSPRQGGVNTEAFF. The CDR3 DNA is TGTGCCAGCAGCCCCCGACAGGGCGGGGTGAACACTGAAGCTTTCTTT. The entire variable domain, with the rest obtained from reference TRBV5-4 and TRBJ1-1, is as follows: ETGVTQSPTHLIKTRGQQVTLRCSSQSGHNTVSWYQQALGQGPQFIFQYYREEENGRGNFPPRFSGLQFPNYSSELNVNALELDDSALYLCASSPRQGGVNTEAFFGQGTRLTVV.

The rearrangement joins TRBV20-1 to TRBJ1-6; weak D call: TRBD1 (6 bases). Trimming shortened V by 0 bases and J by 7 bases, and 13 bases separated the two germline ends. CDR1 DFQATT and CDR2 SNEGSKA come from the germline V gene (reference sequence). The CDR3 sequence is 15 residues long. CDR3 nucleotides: TGCAGTGCTAGAGATCAGGGGATCGCGAATTCACCCCTCCACTTT. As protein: CSARDQGIANSPLHF.

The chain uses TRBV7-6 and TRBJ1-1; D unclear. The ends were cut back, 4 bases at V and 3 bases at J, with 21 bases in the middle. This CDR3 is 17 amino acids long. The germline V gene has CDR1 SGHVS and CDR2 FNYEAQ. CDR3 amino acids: CASSSMLVGRGDTEAFF. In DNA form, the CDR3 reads TGTGCCAGCAGCTCCATGCTTGTTGGCCGGGGTGACACTGAAGCTTTCTTT.

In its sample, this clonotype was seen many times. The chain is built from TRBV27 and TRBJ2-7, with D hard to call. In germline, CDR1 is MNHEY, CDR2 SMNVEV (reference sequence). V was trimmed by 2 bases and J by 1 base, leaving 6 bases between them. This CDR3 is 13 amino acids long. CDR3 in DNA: TGTGCCAGCAGTTTAATAGGATCCTACGAGCAGTACTTC. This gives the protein CASSLIGSYEQYF.

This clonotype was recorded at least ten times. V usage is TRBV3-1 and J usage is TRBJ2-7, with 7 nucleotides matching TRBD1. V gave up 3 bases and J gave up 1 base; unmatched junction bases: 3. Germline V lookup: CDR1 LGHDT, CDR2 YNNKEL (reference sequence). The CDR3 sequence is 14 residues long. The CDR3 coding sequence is TGTGCCAGCAGCCATTGGGACAGTTCCTACGAGCAGTACTTC. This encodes CASSHWDSSYEQYF.

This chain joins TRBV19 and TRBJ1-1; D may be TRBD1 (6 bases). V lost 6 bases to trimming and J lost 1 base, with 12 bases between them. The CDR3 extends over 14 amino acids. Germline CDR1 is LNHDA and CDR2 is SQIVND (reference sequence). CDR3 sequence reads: CASRLGRGNTEAFF. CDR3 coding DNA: TGTGCCAGTAGGTTGGGCAGGGGGAACACTGAAGCTTTCTTT.

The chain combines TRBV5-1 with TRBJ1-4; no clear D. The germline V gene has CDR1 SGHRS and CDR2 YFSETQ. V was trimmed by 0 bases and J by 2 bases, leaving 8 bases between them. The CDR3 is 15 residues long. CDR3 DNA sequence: TGCGCCAGCAGCTTGGCCGGGTCGACTAATGAAAAACTGTTTTTT. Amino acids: CASSLAGSTNEKLFF. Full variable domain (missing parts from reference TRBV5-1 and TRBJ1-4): KAGVTQTPRYLIKTRGQQVTLSCSPISGHRSVSWYQQTPGQGLQFLFEYFSETQRNKGNFPGRFSGRQFSNSRSEMNVSTLELGDSALYLCASSLAGSTNEKLFFGSGTQLSVL.

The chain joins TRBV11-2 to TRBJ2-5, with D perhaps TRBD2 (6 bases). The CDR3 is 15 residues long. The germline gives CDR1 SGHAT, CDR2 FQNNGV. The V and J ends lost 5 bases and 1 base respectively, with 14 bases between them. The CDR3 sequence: CASSAIRDSQETQYF. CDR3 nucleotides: TGTGCCAGCAGCGCAATCCGGGACTCCCAAGAGACCCAGTACTTC. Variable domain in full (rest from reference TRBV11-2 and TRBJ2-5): EAGVAQSPRYKIIEKRQSVAFWCNPISGHATLYWYQQILGQGPKLLIQFQNNGVVDDSQLPKDRFSAERLKGVDSTLKIQPAKLEDSAVYLCASSAIRDSQETQYFGPGTRLLVL.

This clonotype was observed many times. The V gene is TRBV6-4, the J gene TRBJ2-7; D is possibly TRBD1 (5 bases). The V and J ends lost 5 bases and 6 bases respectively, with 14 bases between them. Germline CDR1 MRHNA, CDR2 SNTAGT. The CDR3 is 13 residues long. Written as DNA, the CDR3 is TGTGCCAGCAGTCCCCGGCCCCAGGGCGAGCAGTACTTC. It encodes CASSPRPQGEQYF.